The sequence of this TCR beta chain was determined in a study of blood T cell repertoires in COVID-19 (dated by TCRdb to about 2020). In the study overall: Collaborator samples came from the United States, Italy and Spain and covered acute and convalescent phases of COVID-19. The dataset comprised deeply sampled blood TCRbeta repertoires from subjects exposed to, actively infected with, or recovered from COVID-19. Where available, HLA class I and class II types were obtained from metadata supplied by the sample provider rather than from assay-based typing. The prospective study material was composed of cDNA or gDNA derived from T cells, B-cell-depleted T cells, or PBMCs. Nearly every sample came with metadata listing a de-identified subject ID, COVID-19 status, age in years and sex. The repertoires were released in a freely available public database intended as a resource for research on the immune response to SARS-CoV-2. The samples were drawn from the first 160 participants of the ongoing ImmuneRACE study and from more than 1,000 subjects provided by 6 global collaborators.

This clone was observed a single time. The antigen it recognizes is unknown. No much larger clonotype is one base removed from it; base qualities were not supplied. CDR1 SGHRS and CDR2 YFSETQ were looked up in the germline V gene. The CDR3 holds 17 amino acids from the cysteine to the phenylalanine. Of all the DNA, just the CDR3 is kept, 51 bases in frame from base 1. Trimmed from V: 1 base; trimmed from J: 0 bases; junction bases lacking a gene match: 6. The investigation overall reported the following: The quantity of clinical and demographic metadata differed by source and by participant and was supplied without curation.

TCRbeta CDR3 regions were amplified from genomic DNA by means of the immunoSEQ Assay, a bias-controlled multiplex PCR. On the study's bioinformatics: The number of nucleated cells in each sample was estimated by amplification of reference gene primers within the assay. To quantify the absolute abundance of each unique TCRbeta CDR3 rearrangement, sequence reads were collapsed and filtered. Productive Simpson clonality was computed per sample as the square root of Simpson's diversity index over productive rearrangements. This immuneACCESS table, as held by TCRdb, lists in-frame sequences with V and J called but not all clones. Of the missing ones, under half trace to an unresolved V gene in checked studies; the others have no known cause. That table gives V, J and clone size, and the DNA gave D and trimming. The sample records a few hundred thousand clones, around 86% of which are singletons. Over 3.5% of the sample is held by the ten biggest clonotypes.

Participants in the prospective study were aged about 18 to 89 years, lived in 20 to 30 United States geographic areas, and enrolled through a virtual design. Cohort assignment in the prospective study relied on participant-reported clinical history from a screening survey and a study questionnaire. ImmuneRACE Cohort 3 recovered participants were defined by two consecutive negative NP/OP PCR tests, healthcare professional clearance, or symptom resolution. Each participant in the prospective study had whole blood, serum and a nasopharyngeal or oropharyngeal swab collected by mobile phlebotomists. Additional blood draws and questionnaires over a roughly two-month period could optionally be provided by prospective study participants. Blood samples from the prospective study were shipped frozen or at room temperature prior to DNA extraction.

Material: PBMCs or T cells enriched from blood (not recorded which). This receptor was taken from a man aged 25 to 40 who had recovered from COVID-19. The V and J genes are TRBV5-1 and TRBJ1-3; 8 nucleotides in the junction match TRBD1. The sequenced DNA: TGCGCCAGCAGCTTGAGTGTCGGACAGGGCTCTGGAAACACCATATATTTT. Translation gives CASSLSVGQGSGNTIYF. The full variable domain, with segments outside the CDR3 supplied by the reference TRBV5-1 and TRBJ1-3 proteins, appears as KAGVTQTPRYLIKTRGQQVTLSCSPISGHRSVSWYQQTPGQGLQFLFEYFSETQRNKGNFPGRFSGRQFSNSRSEMNVSTLELGDSALYLCASSLSVGQGSGNTIYFGEGSWLTVV.